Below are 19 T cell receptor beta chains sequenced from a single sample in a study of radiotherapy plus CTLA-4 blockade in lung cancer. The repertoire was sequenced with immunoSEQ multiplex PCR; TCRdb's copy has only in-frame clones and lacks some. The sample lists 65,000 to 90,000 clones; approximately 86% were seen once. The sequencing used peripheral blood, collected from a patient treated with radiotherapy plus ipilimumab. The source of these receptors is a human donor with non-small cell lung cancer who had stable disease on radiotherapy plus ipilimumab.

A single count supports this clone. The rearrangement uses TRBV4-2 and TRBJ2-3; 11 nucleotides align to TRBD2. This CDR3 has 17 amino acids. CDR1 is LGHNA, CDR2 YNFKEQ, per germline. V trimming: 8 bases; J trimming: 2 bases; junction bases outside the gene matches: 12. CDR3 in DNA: TGTGCCAGCCATCGTACCCCGGGACTAGCGGACACAGATACGCAGTATTTT. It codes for CASHRTPGLADTDTQYF.

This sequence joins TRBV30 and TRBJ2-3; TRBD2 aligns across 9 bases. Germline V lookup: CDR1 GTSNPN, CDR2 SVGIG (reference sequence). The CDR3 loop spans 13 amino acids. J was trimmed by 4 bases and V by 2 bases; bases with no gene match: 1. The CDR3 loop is CAWSQREADTQYF. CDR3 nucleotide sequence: TGTGCCTGGAGTCAGCGGGAGGCAGATACGCAGTATTTT.

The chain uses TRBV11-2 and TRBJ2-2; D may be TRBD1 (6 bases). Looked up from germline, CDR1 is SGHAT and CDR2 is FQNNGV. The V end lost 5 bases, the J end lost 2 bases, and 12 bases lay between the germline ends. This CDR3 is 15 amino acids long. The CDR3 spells CASSPGTQNTGELFF. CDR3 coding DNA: TGTGCCAGCAGCCCCGGGACACAAAACACCGGGGAGCTGTTTTTT.

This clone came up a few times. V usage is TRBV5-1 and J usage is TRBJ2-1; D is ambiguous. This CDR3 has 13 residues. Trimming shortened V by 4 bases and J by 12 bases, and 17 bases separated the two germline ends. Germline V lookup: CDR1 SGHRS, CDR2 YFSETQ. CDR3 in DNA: TGCGCCAGCAGCATTGGAAGTTTGGAACGGCAGTTCTTC. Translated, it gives CASSIGSLERQFF.

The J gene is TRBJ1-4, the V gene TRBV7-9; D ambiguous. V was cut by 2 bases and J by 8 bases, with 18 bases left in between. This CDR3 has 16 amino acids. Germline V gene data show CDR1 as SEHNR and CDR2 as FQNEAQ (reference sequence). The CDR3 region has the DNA TGTGCCAGCAGCTTACCCCCCAAGGGTCCTTGGGAAAAACTGTTTTTT. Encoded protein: CASSLPPKGPWEKLFF. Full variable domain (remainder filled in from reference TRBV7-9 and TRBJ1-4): DTGVSQNPRHKITKRGQNVTFRCDPISEHNRLYWYRQTLGQGPEFLTYFQNEAQLEKSRLLSDRFSAERPKGSFSTLEIQRTEQGDSAMYLCASSLPPKGPWEKLFFGSGTQLSVL.

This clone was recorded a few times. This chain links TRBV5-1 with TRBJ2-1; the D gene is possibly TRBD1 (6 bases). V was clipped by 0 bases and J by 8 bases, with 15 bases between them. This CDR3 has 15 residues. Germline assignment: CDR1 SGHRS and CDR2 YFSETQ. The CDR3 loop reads CASSLAGRGWDEQFF. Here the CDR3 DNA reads TGCGCCAGCAGCTTGGCCGGCAGGGGTTGGGATGAGCAGTTCTTC.

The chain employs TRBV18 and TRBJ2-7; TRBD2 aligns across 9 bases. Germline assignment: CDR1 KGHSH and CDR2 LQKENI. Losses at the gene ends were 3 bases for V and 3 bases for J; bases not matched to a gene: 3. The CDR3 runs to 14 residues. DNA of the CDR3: TGTGCCAGCTCACCTGGGCGGGGGGGCTACGAGCAGTACTTC. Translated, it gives CASSPGRGGYEQYF. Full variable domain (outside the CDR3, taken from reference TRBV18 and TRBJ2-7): NAGVMQNPRHLVRRRGQEARLRCSPMKGHSHVYWYRQLPEEGLKFMVYLQKENIIDESGMPKERFSAEFPKEGPSILRIQQVVRGDSAAYFCASSPGRGGYEQYFGPGTRLTVT.

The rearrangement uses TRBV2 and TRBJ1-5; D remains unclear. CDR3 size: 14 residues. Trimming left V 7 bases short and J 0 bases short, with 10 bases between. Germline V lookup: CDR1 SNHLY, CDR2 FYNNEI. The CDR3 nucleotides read TGTGCCAGCACTGGACCTTATAGCAATCAGCCCCAGCATTTT. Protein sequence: CASTGPYSNQPQHF.

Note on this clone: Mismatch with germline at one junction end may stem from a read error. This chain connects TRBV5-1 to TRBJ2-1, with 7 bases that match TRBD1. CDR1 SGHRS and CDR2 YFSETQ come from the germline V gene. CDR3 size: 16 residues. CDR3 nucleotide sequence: TGCGCCAGCAGCTTGTTCCAGGGGGTGAGGGACAATGAGCAGCTCTTC. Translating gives CASSLFQGVRDNEQLF.

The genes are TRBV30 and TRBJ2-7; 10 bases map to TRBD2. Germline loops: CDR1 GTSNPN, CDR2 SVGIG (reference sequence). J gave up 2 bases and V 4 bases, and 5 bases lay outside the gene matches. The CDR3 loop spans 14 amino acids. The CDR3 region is CAWISAGGPYEQYF. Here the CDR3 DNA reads TGTGCCTGGATATCAGCGGGAGGGCCCTACGAGCAGTACTTC.

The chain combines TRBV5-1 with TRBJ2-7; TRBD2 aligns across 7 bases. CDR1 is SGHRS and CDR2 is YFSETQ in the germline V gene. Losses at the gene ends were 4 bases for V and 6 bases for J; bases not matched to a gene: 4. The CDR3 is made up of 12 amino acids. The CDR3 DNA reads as TGCGCCAGCAGCCTGGGAGGGGTCGAGCAGTACTTC. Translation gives CASSLGGVEQYF.

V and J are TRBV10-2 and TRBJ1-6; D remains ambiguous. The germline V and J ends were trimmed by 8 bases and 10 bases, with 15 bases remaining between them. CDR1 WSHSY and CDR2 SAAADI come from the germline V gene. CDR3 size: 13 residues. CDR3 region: CASARARESPLHF. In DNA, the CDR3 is TGCGCCAGCGCGAGGGCGAGGGAATCACCCCTCCACTTT.

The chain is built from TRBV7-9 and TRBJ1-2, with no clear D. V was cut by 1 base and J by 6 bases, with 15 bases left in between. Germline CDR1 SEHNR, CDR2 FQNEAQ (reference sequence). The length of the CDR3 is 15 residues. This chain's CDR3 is CASSLELMGKDGYTF. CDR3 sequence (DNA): TGTGCCAGCAGCTTAGAGTTAATGGGGAAGGATGGCTACACCTTC. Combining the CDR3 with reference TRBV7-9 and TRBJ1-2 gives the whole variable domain DTGVSQNPRHKITKRGQNVTFRCDPISEHNRLYWYRQTLGQGPEFLTYFQNEAQLEKSRLLSDRFSAERPKGSFSTLEIQRTEQGDSAMYLCASSLELMGKDGYTFGSGTRLTVV.

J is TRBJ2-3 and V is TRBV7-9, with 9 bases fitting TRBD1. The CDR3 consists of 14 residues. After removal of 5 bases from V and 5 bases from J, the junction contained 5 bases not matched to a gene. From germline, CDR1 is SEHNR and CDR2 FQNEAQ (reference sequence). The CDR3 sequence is CASSLGQGKDTQYF. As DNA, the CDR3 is TGTGCCAGCAGCCTGGGACAGGGTAAAGATACGCAGTATTTT.

The CDR3 nucleotides read TGTGCCAGCGGACAGGGGGCGGAGGGCTACACCTTC. Amino acid sequence: CASGQGAEGYTF. The chain has TRBV2 and TRBJ1-2, with 11 bases lining up with TRBD1. V lost 8 bases and J lost 8; bases outside the gene matches: 4. This CDR3 comprises 12 residues. Germline values: CDR1 SNHLY, CDR2 FYNNEI.

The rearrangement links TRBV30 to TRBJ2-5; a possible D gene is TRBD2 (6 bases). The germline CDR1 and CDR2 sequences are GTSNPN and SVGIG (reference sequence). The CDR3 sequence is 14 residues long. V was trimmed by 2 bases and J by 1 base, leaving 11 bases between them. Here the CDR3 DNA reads TGTGCCTGGAGTTATCCGGGACTCCAAGAGACCCAGTACTTC. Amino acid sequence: CAWSYPGLQETQYF.

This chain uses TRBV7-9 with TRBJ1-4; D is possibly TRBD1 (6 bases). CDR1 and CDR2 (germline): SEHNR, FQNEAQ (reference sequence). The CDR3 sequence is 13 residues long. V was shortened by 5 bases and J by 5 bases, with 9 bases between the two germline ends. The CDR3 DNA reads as TGTGCCAGCAGCAGAGGGGGAAATGAAAAACTGTTTTTT. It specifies CASSRGGNEKLFF.

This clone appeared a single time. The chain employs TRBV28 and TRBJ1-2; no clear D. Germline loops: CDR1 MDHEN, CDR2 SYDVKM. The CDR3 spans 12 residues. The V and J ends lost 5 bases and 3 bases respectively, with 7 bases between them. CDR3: CASSPGHYGYTF. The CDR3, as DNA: TGTGCCAGCAGTCCGGGCCACTATGGCTACACCTTC.

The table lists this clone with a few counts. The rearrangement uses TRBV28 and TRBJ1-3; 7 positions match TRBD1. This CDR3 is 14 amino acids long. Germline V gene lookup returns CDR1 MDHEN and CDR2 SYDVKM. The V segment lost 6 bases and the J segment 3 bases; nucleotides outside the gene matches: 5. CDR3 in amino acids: CASSWTGFGNTIYF. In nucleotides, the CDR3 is TGTGCCAGCAGCTGGACAGGATTTGGAAACACCATATATTTT.